The present T cell receptor beta chain was sequenced within a study of low-dose radiotherapy and immunotherapy resistance in tumors. TRAV- and TRBV-specific primers, spanning alpha and beta chains, primed first-strand cDNA. The authors ran 15 to 20 PCR cycles to amplify TCRs with a constant-region primer and V-primer adapter. TCRdb re-called the reads with MiXCR, one entry per CDR3 protein. The sample lists 85,000 to 95,000 distinct CDR3 sequences, 20% occurring once. Documented time point: after trial treatment. Treatment: LDRT plus nivolumab, ipilimumab, low-dose cyclophosphamide and aspirin (RACIN trial). Germline-derived CDR1 and CDR2 are MNHEY and SVGEGT. The V end lost 5 bases, the J end lost 2 bases, and 4 bases lay between the germline ends. CDR3 size: 12 residues.

The chain has TRBV6-2 or TRBV6-3 and TRBJ2-4; no definite D call. Sample: PBMCs, taken after low-dose radiotherapy plus immunotherapy. The receptor was isolated from a female donor with ovarian cancer. The CDR3 here is CASSATKNIQYF. Written as DNA, the CDR3 is TGTGCCAGCAGTGCCACCAAAAACATTCAGTACTTC.